The T cell receptor (beta chain) under discussion was sequenced for a study of T cell responses to AZD1222 COVID-19 vaccine. Background on the study: Some second doses came at about 4 weeks and others at about 12 weeks; these were pooled.

Germline CDR1 is ENHRY and CDR2 is SYGVKD. Trimming took 6 bases from V and 4 from J, leaving 16 bases between them. CDR3 length: 14 residues. Assay: immunoSEQ multiplex PCR; the TCRdb copy retains only in-frame clones and omits some. Of about 110,000 clones in the sample, about nine tenths were seen once. The rearrangement joins TRBV10-3 to TRBJ2-7; the D gene is possibly TRBD2 (7 bases). The TCR was taken from an adult in good health. The specimen was peripheral blood, collected on day 0 of AZD1222 vaccination. CDR3 sequence: CAIRPEGGRYEQYF. Written as DNA, the CDR3 is TGTGCCATCAGACCTGAGGGGGGGAGATACGAGCAGTACTTC.